This TCR beta chain was documented in a study of cytomegalovirus exposure and HLA in healthy donors. Trimming cost V 3 bases and J 4 bases; bases outside gene matches: 5. Per germline, CDR1 SGHVS and CDR2 FNYEAQ. The CDR3 consists of 15 residues. PCR used 60 Vbeta primers and 13 Jbeta primers. Profiled with immunoSEQ multiplex PCR; TCRdb holds only in-frame clones, not every one. This repertoire shows about 140,000 clones, roughly 72% found once; its top ten account for around 2.2%. The material sequenced was PBMCs. The clonotype originates from a man between 35 and 55 years old in good health and CMV-seronegative. The chain recombines TRBV7-6 with TRBJ1-3, with 8 bases that match TRBD1. The CDR3 spells CASSFRTGTGNTIYF. The CDR3 region has the DNA TGTGCCAGCAGCTTTAGGACAGGGACAGGAAACACCATATATTTT.